Below are 20 T cell receptor beta chains sequenced from a single sample in a study of T cells after posttransplantation cyclophosphamide. TCRdb keeps only in-frame clones here, not all; method: immunoSEQ multiplex PCR. The sample lists some 30,000 clones; 91% were seen once. Cells defined as naive were viable CD3+CD4+ or CD3+CD8+ and CCR7+CD45RA+CD45RO-CD95-CD27+CD28+. Material for sequencing was naive CD4+ T cells sorted from blood. The receptors shown here come from a man younger than 40 in good health and a related stem cell transplant donor.

The CDR3 spells CASSVRQAPYNEQFF. The CDR3 DNA is TGTGCCAGCAGCGTAAGACAGGCCCCCTACAATGAGCAGTTCTTC. The rearrangement joins TRBV9 to TRBJ2-1; maybe TRBD1 (6 bases). V lost 1 base and J 2 bases, leaving 10 bases between the germline ends. The CDR3 is made up of 15 amino acids. Germline CDR1 SGDLS, CDR2 YYNGEE.

The count of this clone is one. J is TRBJ1-6 and V is TRBV19; 9 nucleotides agree with TRBD1. The V gene's germline CDR1 is LNHDA and CDR2 SQIVND (reference sequence). V trimming: 5 bases; J trimming: 1 base; junction bases outside the gene matches: 6. The CDR3 length is 17 residues. The CDR3 loop reads CASSADRGLSYNSPLHF. In nucleotides, the CDR3 is TGTGCCAGTAGTGCGGACAGGGGTTTGTCCTATAATTCACCCCTCCACTTT.

The V and J genes are TRBV5-4 and TRBJ2-1, with a possible D match to TRBD2 (5 bases). V was cut by 4 bases and J by 10 bases, with 18 bases left in between. Germline V gives CDR1 SGHNT, CDR2 YYREEE (reference sequence). The CDR3 has 14 amino acids. The CDR3 here is CASSANLAHSEQFF. The CDR3, as DNA: TGTGCCAGCAGCGCCAATCTAGCCCACAGCGAGCAGTTCTTC. Supplemented by reference TRBV5-4 and TRBJ2-1, the full variable domain reads ETGVTQSPTHLIKTRGQQVTLRCSSQSGHNTVSWYQQALGQGPQFIFQYYREEENGRGNFPPRFSGLQFPNYSSELNVNALELDDSALYLCASSANLAHSEQFFGPGTRLTVL.

This chain uses TRBV11-2 with TRBJ2-2, with 7 bases aligning to TRBD2. The CDR3 contains 17 residues. In germline, CDR1 is SGHAT, CDR2 FQNNGV. V dropped 3 bases and J dropped 5; count of bases not matched to a gene: 12. As DNA, the CDR3 is TGTGCCAGCAGCTTGGGTGTCGGGGGGAGTTGGACCGGGGAGCTGTTTTTT. Protein: CASSLGVGGSWTGELFF.

The chain employs TRBV28 and TRBJ1-5; no clear D gene. V lost 8 bases and J 10 bases, leaving 15 bases between the germline ends. This CDR3 has 12 amino acids. The germline gives CDR1 MDHEN, CDR2 SYDVKM. The CDR3 nucleotides are TGTGCCAGCTGGGCCCCTCAAGGTCCCCAGCATTTT. It specifies CASWAPQGPQHF.

This chain connects TRBV20-1 to TRBJ1-1; D possibly corresponds to TRBD1 (6 bases). Per the germline V gene, CDR1 is DFQATT and CDR2 is SNEGSKA (reference sequence). CDR3 length: 11 residues. The chain's CDR3 is CSHRVSTEAFF. CDR3 nucleotide sequence: TGCAGCCACAGGGTGTCCACTGAAGCTTTCTTT.

The chain links TRBV9 to TRBJ1-3, with TRBD1 matching over 7 bases. V gave up 2 bases and J gave up 2 bases; unmatched junction bases: 4. Germline V lookup: CDR1 SGDLS, CDR2 YYNGEE. The CDR3 contains 15 residues. The CDR3 DNA reads TGTGCCAGCAGCGTTACAGGGGTCGCTGGAAACACCATATATTTT. As protein: CASSVTGVAGNTIYF.

The chain recombines TRBV9 with TRBJ2-1, with 8 bases matching TRBD1. The CDR3 length is 15 residues. Germline CDR1 is SGDLS and CDR2 is YYNGEE. V was pared by 0 bases and J by 5 bases, with 4 bases of the junction left unmatched. CDR3 bases: TGTGCCAGCAGCGTAGTCGGGACAGGTAACAATGAGCAGTTCTTC. It specifies CASSVVGTGNNEQFF.

V usage is TRBV5-1 and J usage is TRBJ1-1; 7 nucleotides agree with TRBD1. The CDR3 consists of 13 residues. V shed 5 bases, J shed 6 bases, and the junction held 7 bases outside the gene matches. Germline V lookup: CDR1 SGHRS, CDR2 YFSETQ. CDR3 sequence: CASSMEGAAEAFF. The CDR3 DNA reads as TGCGCCAGCAGTATGGAGGGGGCCGCTGAAGCTTTCTTT.

The chain carries TRBV9 and TRBJ1-3; D might be TRBD1 (6 bases). V was trimmed by 0 bases and J by 5 bases, leaving 9 bases between them. CDR3 length: 14 amino acids. Per germline, CDR1 SGDLS and CDR2 YYNGEE. CDR3 DNA sequence: TGTGCCAGCAGCGTAGAACAGGGTAGAAACACCATATATTTT. Its protein is CASSVEQGRNTIYF.

The V gene is TRBV7-3, the J gene TRBJ2-2, with TRBD1 identical over 7 bases. Germline trimming cut 3 bases from V and 1 base from J; bases unmatched to any gene: 5. Per the germline V gene, CDR1 is SGHTA and CDR2 is FQGTGA. The length of the CDR3 is 16 residues. The CDR3 DNA reads as TGTGCCAGCAGCTTGCAGGGGGTTCTGAACACCGGGGAGCTGTTTTTT. Amino acid sequence: CASSLQGVLNTGELFF.

This chain uses TRBV9 with TRBJ2-5, with TRBD1 matching 7 bases. V trimming: 3 bases; J trimming: 0 bases; junction bases outside the gene matches: 5. Germline lookup yields CDR1 SGDLS and CDR2 YYNGEE. The CDR3 consists of 15 residues. As DNA, the CDR3 is TGTGCCAGCAGCGCTACAGGGGCGTACCAAGAGACCCAGTACTTC. Translation gives CASSATGAYQETQYF.

This chain connects TRBV5-4 to TRBJ1-4, with 9 positions matching TRBD1. V lost 3 bases to trimming and J lost 7 bases; unmatched junction nucleotides: 13. This CDR3 spans 17 amino acids. The germline CDR1 and CDR2 sequences are SGHNT and YYREEE (reference sequence). The CDR3 spells CASSSRQGGRMVEKLFF. CDR3 bases: TGTGCCAGCAGCTCGAGACAGGGGGGGAGGATGGTTGAAAAACTGTTTTTT.

In DNA form, the CDR3 reads TGCGCCAGCAGCTCACTAGCGGGGGGTGCAGATACGCAGTATTTT. This encodes CASSSLAGGADTQYF. The gene calls are TRBV5-1 and TRBJ2-3, with 12 bases fitting TRBD2. The V and J ends lost 3 bases and 4 bases, in that order; junction bases with no gene match: 3. Germline loops: CDR1 SGHRS, CDR2 YFSETQ. The CDR3 covers 15 residues.

The chain uses TRBV2 and TRBJ2-5, with 9 bases fitting TRBD2. V gave up 7 bases and J gave up 4 bases; unmatched junction bases: 10. CDR3 length: 15 residues. Germline CDR1 and CDR2: SNHLY and FYNNEI. The DNA of the CDR3 is TGTGCCAGCAAATCGCGGGGGGGCAGTCGAGAGACCCAGTACTTC. It specifies CASKSRGGSRETQYF.

The chain joins TRBV11-2 to TRBJ1-3; D uncertain. V lost 8 bases to trimming and J lost 8 bases, with 16 bases between them. This CDR3 contains 13 residues. Germline assignment: CDR1 SGHAT and CDR2 FQNNGV. CDR3 sequence (DNA): TGTGCCAGCTCGACTCCCGGGGTGTACACCATATATTTT. Translation gives CASSTPGVYTIYF.

The CDR3 nucleotides read TGTGCTAGTGGCGACACTGGGTTAGGGGACACCATATATTTT. Translated: CASGDTGLGDTIYF. V gene TRBV12-5 combines with J gene TRBJ1-3; possibly TRBD1 for D (5 bases). The CDR3 is made up of 14 amino acids. Between the trimmed V and J ends, which lost 6 bases and 8 bases, there was a span of 17 bases. The germline CDR1 and CDR2 sequences are LGHNT and FRNRAP. Looking up the rest from reference TRBV12-5 and TRBJ1-3 gives the full variable domain: DARVTQTPRHKVTEMGQEVTMRCQPILGHNTVFWYRQTMMQGLELLAYFRNRAPLDDSGMPKDRFSAEMPDATLATLKIQPSEPRDSAVYFCASGDTGLGDTIYFGEGSWLTVV.

The chain uses TRBV7-3 and TRBJ1-6, with 7 bases fitting TRBD1. The V gene end was trimmed by 6 bases and the J gene end by 4 bases; junction bases not matched to a gene: 6. The CDR3 has 15 residues. Germline CDR1 and CDR2: SGHTA and FQGTGA. This CDR3 reads CASSRRQGYNSPLHF. CDR3 bases: TGTGCCAGCAGTCGGCGACAGGGTTATAATTCACCCCTCCACTTT.

V usage is TRBV7-9 and J usage is TRBJ2-5; TRBD1 agrees at 7 bases. The CDR3 runs to 16 residues. Looked up from germline, CDR1 is SEHNR and CDR2 is FQNEAQ (reference sequence). Trimming took 1 base from V and 2 from J; bases not matched to a gene: 7. CDR3 sequence reads: CASSLVLWGQQETQYF. As DNA, the CDR3 is TGTGCCAGCAGCTTAGTATTGTGGGGACAGCAAGAGACCCAGTACTTC.

The chain uses TRBV18 and TRBJ1-2; 7 bases align to TRBD1. The CDR3 covers 14 residues. Trimming cost V 1 base and J 6 bases; bases outside gene matches: 5. The germline gives CDR1 KGHSH, CDR2 LQKENI. CDR3 bases: TGTGCCAGCTCACCACTCGTAACAGGGGATGGCTACACCTTC. This encodes CASSPLVTGDGYTF.